This paragraph reports one T cell receptor beta chain. Its antigen is not known. This table comes from immunoSEQ multiplex PCR, and its TCRdb copy is limited to in-frame clones, with some not included. The sample includes 210,000 or so clones, 85% to 95% seen only once; the top ten take 0.9% to 1.1%. The sample comes from a study of T cell responses to AZD1222 COVID-19 vaccine. Study-wide points: None of the repertoires were sampled until the peak T cell response had passed. Variant regions that are unmutated are reportedly the target of nearly half of spike-specific TCRs. Clonal diversity was possibly underestimated, and the donors were mostly white British, with more females. Spike as a whole was targeted by vaccine-associated CD4 TCRs, dominant at 160-218 and 743-854.

This CDR3 spans 12 amino acids. V was trimmed by 6 bases and J by 8 bases, leaving 13 bases between them. Germline V lookup: CDR1 MNHEY, CDR2 SVGAGI. The chain has TRBV6-5 and TRBJ1-2; a possible D gene is TRBD1 (5 bases). Here the sequenced sample was peripheral blood, taken on day 0 of MenACWY control vaccination. The sequence derives from an adult in good health. The CDR3 bases are TGTGCCAGCAGACCGAGGGACTCCGGCTACACCTTC. This encodes CASRPRDSGYTF.